This passage covers 6 T cell receptor beta chains from one sample sequenced in a study of identical twins. TCRdb independently ran MiXCR on the 5' RACE reads; one entry per CDR3 protein. The profile covers 1.5 million or so distinct CDR3 sequences, with more than 30% appearing a single time and less than 0.35% taken by the ten largest. Sequenced input: cord blood. Receptors were obtained from a newborn girl in good health.

Notes on this clonotype: One end of the junction fails to match germline, which may point to a read error. J is TRBJ1-4 and V is TRBV20-1; 7 bases are a match to TRBD1. CDR1 is DFQATT and CDR2 is SNEGSKA in the germline V gene (reference sequence). The length of the CDR3 is 14 residues. The DNA of the CDR3 is TGCAGTGCTAGAGGTGGGACAGCTAACGAAAAACTGTTTTTT. Amino acid sequence: CSARGGTANEKLFF.

The rearrangement links TRBV20-1 to TRBJ2-3, with 7 nucleotides matching TRBD2. J lost 1 base, V lost 5 bases, and 3 bases had no gene match. The CDR3 is 13 amino acids. Germline V CDR1 and CDR2: DFQATT, SNEGSKA (reference sequence). The CDR3 sequence: CSAESGGTDTQYF. CDR3 in DNA: TGCAGTGCTGAGAGCGGGGGCACAGATACGCAGTATTTT.

This clonotype was observed a handful of times. The chain carries TRBV12-3 or TRBV12-4 and TRBJ2-1; tentative D call: TRBD2 (5 bases). Trimming shortened V by 6 bases and J by 9 bases, and 15 bases separated the two germline ends. This CDR3 is 13 amino acids long. The CDR3 spells CASRFSGIVEQFF. CDR3 DNA sequence: TGTGCCAGCAGGTTCTCGGGGATAGTTGAGCAGTTCTTC.

This clonotype appeared many times. Sequence at one end of the junction differs from germline and may be a read error. The J gene is TRBJ2-5, the V gene TRBV5-1; D may be TRBD1 (6 bases). Germline V CDR1 and CDR2: SGHRS, YFSETQ. The CDR3 has 13 residues. The CDR3 nucleotides read TGTGCCAGCAGCTTAGGGACACAAGAGACCCAGTACTTC. Translated, it gives CASSLGTQETQYF.

Comments on this clonotype: At one of its ends the junction is not consistent with the germline gene, which may arise from a read error. The CDR3 DNA reads as TGTGCCAGCAGCCCAACAGGGGCAGTTAGGAGAACTAATGAAAAACTGGTTTTT. It codes for CASSPTGAVRRTNEKLVF. The chain uses TRBV7-9 and TRBJ1-4; 7 bases fit TRBD1. CDR3 length equals 18 residues. Per the germline V gene, CDR1 is SEHNR and CDR2 is FQNEAQ (reference sequence).

The chain has TRBV7-2 and TRBJ1-1; 8 nucleotides line up with TRBD1. The length of the CDR3 is 14 residues. Looked up from germline, CDR1 is SGHTA and CDR2 is FQGNSA. The V segment lost 6 bases and the J segment 9 bases; nucleotides outside the gene matches: 12. Written as DNA, the CDR3 is TGTGCCAGCAGACCGAATGGACAGGGCACCCAAGCTTTCTTT. It codes for CASRPNGQGTQAFF. Based on the CDR3 plus reference TRBV7-2 and TRBJ1-1, the full variable domain is GAGVSQSPSNKVTEKGKDVELRCDPISGHTALYWYRQSLGQGLEFLIYFQGNSAPDKSGLPSDRFSAERTGGSVSTLTIQRTQQEDSAVYLCASRPNGQGTQAFFGQGTRLTVV.